The rows below give T cell receptor beta chains drawn from one sample of a study of shared clonotypes between healthy human individuals. Profiling relied on immunoSEQ multiplex PCR, and the TCRdb table lists in-frame clones only, not all of them. The repertoire has around 1.9 million clones, around 93% of them found once; the top ten carry around 1.7%. The specimen was naive CD8+ T cells from PBMCs. The receptors were gathered from a man between 18 and 29 years old in good health. Some clones in this sample may be carry-over from other donors' samples. The CDR3 runs from the conserved cysteine through the conserved F or W. Fields, in order: V gene, D gene, clone size, J gene, CDR3 protein, CDR3 DNA. The D gene is left open where the match is weak. A row's size may be missing; if present it is once, few, many or a size class.

>TRBV5-6|TRBD2|.|TRBJ2-1
CASSFFGTSLNEQFF
TGTGCCAGCAGCTTCTTCGGGACTAGCTTGAATGAGCAGTTCTTC
>TRBV18|.|.|TRBJ2-7
CASSPPGGAQGEQYF
TGTGCCAGCTCACCACCGGGGGGGGCTCAGGGCGAGCAGTACTTC
>TRBV5-1|.|.|TRBJ1-2
CASSYVSPGVRNGYGYTF
TGCGCCAGCAGCTATGTATCCCCGGGGGTGCGGAATGGCTATGGCTACACCTTC
>TRBV20-1|.|.|TRBJ2-7
CSAHPGLEQYF
TGCAGTGCTCACCCGGGTCTCGAGCAGTACTTC
>TRBV11-2|TRBD1|.|TRBJ1-3
CASSPLPQGEFLSGNTIYF
TGTGCCAGCAGCCCCCTCCCGCAGGGGGAATTTCTATCGGGAAACACCATATATTTT
>TRBV2|TRBD2|once|TRBJ2-1
CASSNLTSGSLKIDEQFF
TGTGCCAGCAGCAACTTAACTAGCGGGAGTTTGAAGATCGATGAGCAGTTCTTC
>TRBV28|TRBD1|.|TRBJ1-2
CASSLGTDYYGYTF
TGTGCCAGCAGTTTGGGGACAGACTACTATGGCTACACCTTC
>TRBV9|TRBD1|.|TRBJ2-7
CASSVGTGAPYEQYF
TGTGCCAGCAGCGTGGGGACAGGGGCACCCTACGAGCAGTACTTC
>TRBV19|TRBD1|.|TRBJ2-7
CASSMGGQGYHEQYF
TGTGCCAGTAGTATGGGGGGACAGGGGTACCACGAGCAGTACTTC
>TRBV2|TRBD1|.|TRBJ2-7
CASRGQASYEQYF
TGTGCCAGCAGGGGACAGGCCTCCTACGAGCAGTACTTC
>TRBV9|.|.|TRBJ2-5
CASTPLGGGFQETQYF
TGTGCCAGCACCCCTTTGGGTGGAGGGTTCCAAGAGACCCAGTACTTC
>TRBV5-6|.|.|TRBJ1-3
CASSRPADPTRNTIYF
TGTGCCAGCAGCCGACCGGCCGATCCGACAAGAAACACCATATATTTT
>TRBV27|.|.|TRBJ2-7
CASSPLEGYEQYF
TGTGCCAGCAGTCCCCTCGAGGGATACGAGCAGTACTTC
>TRBV15|.|.|TRBJ2-5
CATSRDRRGRETQYF
TGTGCCACCAGCAGAGATAGGAGAGGGCGTGAGACCCAGTACTTC
>TRBV9|TRBD2|.|TRBJ2-1
CASSPRLAGGPYNEQFF
TGTGCCAGCAGCCCGCGACTAGCGGGAGGCCCTTACAATGAGCAGTTCTTC
>TRBV5-4|TRBD2|.|TRBJ2-1
CASSWGGTSGTNEQFF
TGTGCCAGCAGCTGGGGTGGTACTAGCGGGACCAATGAGCAGTTCTTC
>TRBV14|.|.|TRBJ1-1
CASSQDAGTEAFF
TGTGCCAGCAGCCAAGACGCAGGGACTGAAGCTTTCTTT
>TRBV28|.|once|TRBJ2-1
CASSFSGTMDEQFF
TGTGCCAGCAGTTTCAGCGGGACAATGGATGAGCAGTTCTTC
>TRBV6-5|.|.|TRBJ2-7
CASSYSPSWTYEQYF
TGTGCCAGCAGTTACTCGCCTAGCTGGACCTACGAGCAGTACTTC
>TRBV7-9|TRBD1|.|TRBJ2-6
CASTLLGTAHLLTF
TGTGCCAGCACCCTGCTCGGGACAGCCCACCTCCTGACTTTC
>TRBV15|TRBD2|.|TRBJ2-7
CATRVAGSYEQYF
TGTGCCACCAGGGTAGCGGGCTCCTACGAGCAGTACTTC
>TRBV5-1|.|.|TRBJ2-7
CASSPPGIGNSYEQYF
TGCGCCAGCAGCCCTCCGGGTATCGGGAACTCCTACGAGCAGTACTTC
>TRBV7-9|TRBD1|.|TRBJ1-1
CAFDRGGSEAFF
TGTGCCTTCGACAGGGGAGGAAGTGAAGCTTTCTTT
>TRBV6-1|.|once|TRBJ1-1
CASSALPRGGLNTEAFF
TGTGCCAGCAGTGCGCTTCCCCGGGGAGGGTTAAACACTGAAGCTTTCTTT
>TRBV28|.|.|TRBJ2-5
CASRGVMDSETQYF
TGTGCCAGCAGGGGAGTAATGGATTCAGAGACCCAGTACTTC
>TRBV27|TRBD2|once|TRBJ2-1
CASNPRTSHDVQFF
TGTGCCAGCAATCCGCGGACTAGTCACGACGTACAGTTCTTC
>TRBV19|.|.|TRBJ1-1
CASSIVAAPMNTEAFF
TGTGCCAGTAGTATAGTCGCGGCACCTATGAACACTGAAGCTTTCTTT
>TRBV5-1|TRBD1|.|TRBJ1-1
CASSDGQAKNTEAFF
TGCGCCAGCAGCGACGGACAGGCGAAGAACACTGAAGCTTTCTTT
>TRBV6-1|TRBD1|.|TRBJ2-1
CASIWQGASEQFF
TGTGCCAGCATCTGGCAGGGGGCATCTGAGCAGTTCTTC
>TRBV10-3|TRBD2|.|TRBJ2-1
CAISETSGSTHEQFF
TGTGCCATCAGTGAAACTAGCGGGAGTACACATGAGCAGTTCTTC
>TRBV14|.|.|TRBJ2-1
CASSLPASVYEQFF
TGTGCCAGCAGTCTCCCCGCTAGCGTCTATGAGCAGTTCTTC
>TRBV9|.|.|TRBJ1-1
CASTGTENTEAFF
TGTGCCAGCACGGGGACGGAGAACACTGAAGCTTTCTTT
>TRBV6-5|.|.|TRBJ2-3
CASSYRLDYTDTQYF
TGTGCCAGCAGTTATAGGTTGGACTACACAGATACGCAGTATTTT
>TRBV9|.|.|TRBJ1-1
CASSVANTEAFF
TGTGCCAGCAGCGTGGCAAACACTGAAGCTTTCTTT
>TRBV9|.|.|TRBJ1-5
CASSVGYGSSNQPQHF
TGTGCCAGCAGCGTAGGGTACGGTAGTAGCAATCAGCCCCAGCATTTT
>TRBV28|TRBD2|.|TRBJ2-7
CASSSRLAGVKGEQYF
TGTGCCAGCAGTTCGCGACTAGCGGGAGTAAAGGGCGAGCAGTACTTC
>TRBV10-3|.|.|TRBJ1-5
CAISESYRGWGLYDSNQPQHF
TGTGCCATCAGTGAGTCGTATCGGGGTTGGGGGCTATATGATAGCAATCAGCCCCAGCATTTT
>TRBV7-2|TRBD1|.|TRBJ2-5
CASTLEDRVWETQYF
TGTGCCAGCACCTTAGAGGACAGGGTCTGGGAGACCCAGTACTTC
>TRBV4-2|.|few|TRBJ2-1
CASRPSRDPNNEQFF
TGTGCCAGCAGACCAAGCAGGGACCCTAACAATGAGCAGTTCTTC
>TRBV5-1|TRBD1|few|TRBJ1-1
CASSPGTGEAFF
TGCGCCAGCAGCCCCGGGACAGGTGAAGCTTTCTTT
>TRBV27|.|once|TRBJ2-7
CASSLIDKSYEQYF
TGTGCCAGCAGTTTGATCGACAAATCCTACGAGCAGTACTTC
>TRBV7-9|.|.|TRBJ2-3
CASSLTQSSTDTQYF
TGTGCCAGCAGCTTAACGCAATCTAGCACAGATACGCAGTATTTT
>TRBV27|.|.|TRBJ1-2
CASSLSVSGVRYYGYTF
TGTGCCAGCAGTTTATCGGTGTCCGGGGTTCGGTACTATGGCTACACCTTC
>TRBV7-2|TRBD1|.|TRBJ2-7
CASSLSGTGFSGRQYF
TGTGCCAGCAGCTTATCGGGGACAGGGTTTTCGGGGAGGCAGTACTTC